The rows below give T cell receptor beta chains drawn from one sample of a study of cytomegalovirus exposure and HLA in healthy donors. Using immunoSEQ multiplex PCR, the repertoire was profiled, and TCRdb retains in-frame clones only, with some absent. The repertoire has 100,000 to 130,000 clones, less than 80% of them found once; the top ten carry about 8%. Material: PBMCs. These receptors were collected from a man aged 25 to 40 in good health and CMV-seronegative. Both conserved end residues are part of each CDR3. Each record gives: J gene, D gene, clone size, V gene, CDR3 protein, CDR3 DNA. The D gene is left open where the match is weak. The listing skips clone size in some rows; elsewhere it reads once, few, many or a size class.

>TRBJ1-1|NA|NA|TRBV28
CAISDSRYEAFF
TGTGCCATATCGGACAGCCGTTATGAAGCTTTCTTT
>TRBJ2-7|NA|NA|TRBV6-1
CASSEDSPYEQYF
TGTGCCAGCAGTGAGGACAGTCCCTACGAGCAGTACTTC
>TRBJ2-7|NA|NA|TRBV6-1
CASSEAGAYYEQYF
TGTGCCAGCAGTGAAGCGGGGGCTTACTACGAGCAGTACTTC
>TRBJ1-6|NA|NA|TRBV28
CASSSPQAPNSPLHF
TGTGCCAGCAGTAGTCCCCAGGCCCCAAATTCACCCCTCCACTTT
>TRBJ2-5|TRBD1|NA|TRBV7-9
CASSLSTGEETQYF
TGTGCCAGCAGCTTATCTACAGGGGAAGAGACCCAGTACTTC
>TRBJ1-1|NA|once|TRBV6-5
CASRNTGSNTEAFF
TGTGCCAGCAGGAACACCGGGAGCAACACTGAAGCTTTCTTT
>TRBJ1-2|NA|once|TRBV9
CASSGTDTPYGYTF
TGTGCCAGCAGCGGCACAGACACACCCTATGGCTACACCTTC
>TRBJ2-1|TRBD2|NA|TRBV10-3
CAISESASGGAGEQFF
TGTGCCATCAGTGAGTCGGCTAGCGGGGGGGCCGGTGAGCAGTTCTTC
>TRBJ2-2|TRBD2|once|TRBV4-2
CASSQRVTSDGELFF
TGTGCCAGCAGCCAACGTGTGACTAGCGACGGGGAGCTGTTTTTT
>TRBJ1-1|NA|few|TRBV18
CASSQQVVGNTEAFF
TGTGCCAGCTCACAACAGGTAGTGGGGAACACTGAAGCTTTCTTT
>TRBJ1-2|NA|once|TRBV28
CASKEQVNYGYTF
TGTGCCAGCAAGGAACAGGTTAACTATGGCTACACCTTC
>TRBJ2-7|TRBD1|NA|TRBV5-1
CASSLGQGLYEQYF
TGCGCCAGCAGCTTGGGACAGGGGCTCTACGAGCAGTACTTC
>TRBJ2-7|NA|NA|TRBV18
CASSPGSDYEQYF
TGTGCCAGCTCACCCGGGAGCGACTACGAGCAGTACTTC
>TRBJ1-6|NA|NA|TRBV27
CASSSGGSDNSPLHF
TGTGCCAGCAGTTCTGGGGGCAGTGATAATTCACCCCTCCACTTT
>TRBJ2-7|TRBD1|NA|TRBV7-8
CASSPGQGLDEQYF
TGTGCCAGCAGCCCCGGACAGGGACTGGACGAGCAGTACTTC
>TRBJ1-1|NA|NA|TRBV28
CASTQQGTPPEAFF
TGTGCCAGCACCCAACAGGGAACCCCGCCCGAAGCTTTCTTT
>TRBJ2-5|TRBD2|NA|TRBV9
CASSVAGGGRETQYF
TGTGCCAGCAGCGTAGCCGGGGGGGGGCGGGAGACCCAGTACTTC
>TRBJ2-3|NA|NA|TRBV11-3
CASSLNTGGLSQDTQYF
TGTGCCAGCAGCTTAAACACGGGGGGCTTATCACAAGATACGCAGTATTTT
>TRBJ2-2|NA|NA|TRBV27
CASSPGTPTPGTGELFF
TGTGCCAGCAGCCCCGGGACTCCTACTCCAGGAACCGGGGAGCTGTTTTTT
>TRBJ2-2|NA|NA|TRBV6-1
CASSRRQTNTGELFF
TGTGCCAGCAGTCGTCGACAGACGAACACCGGGGAGCTGTTTTTT
>TRBJ1-5|NA|NA|TRBV9
CASSVEDSLNQPQHF
TGTGCCAGCAGCGTAGAGGACAGCCTCAATCAGCCCCAGCATTTT
>TRBJ2-7|NA|NA|TRBV6-5
CASSYSVSRAGREQYF
TGTGCCAGCAGTTACTCCGTCAGTCGGGCAGGGCGAGAGCAGTACTTC
>TRBJ2-2|TRBD2|NA|TRBV5-1
CASGNPGLAGPGELFF
TGCGCCAGCGGCAACCCGGGACTAGCGGGACCCGGGGAGCTGTTTTTT
>TRBJ2-7|NA|NA|TRBV5-1
CASSPSGQPYEQYF
TGCGCCAGCAGCCCATCCGGACAGCCCTACGAGCAGTACTTC
>TRBJ1-5|TRBD1|NA|TRBV30
CAWSGDRGNQPQHF
TGTGCCTGGAGTGGGGACAGGGGGAATCAGCCCCAGCATTTT
>TRBJ1-5|NA|NA|TRBV27
CASSPYSNQPQHF
TGTGCCAGCAGCCCGTATAGCAATCAGCCCCAGCATTTT
>TRBJ1-4|NA|NA|TRBV6-6
CASTRDIWEKLFF
TGTGCCAGCACGAGGGACATATGGGAAAAACTGTTTTTT
>TRBJ1-5|NA|NA|TRBV19
CASSIGTNQPQHF
TGTGCCAGTAGTATAGGGACAAACCAGCCCCAGCATTTT
>TRBJ2-5|NA|few|TRBV14
CASSQARGGSETQYF
TGTGCCAGCAGCCAAGCCCGAGGGGGATCGGAGACCCAGTACTTC
>TRBJ1-5|NA|NA|TRBV27
CASSQHRTDQPQHF
TGTGCCAGCAGTCAACATCGGACAGATCAGCCCCAGCATTTT
>TRBJ1-5|TRBD1|few|TRBV18
CASSRTRQGNSNQPQHF
TGTGCCAGCTCACGGACGAGACAGGGGAATAGCAATCAGCCCCAGCATTTT
>TRBJ2-5|TRBD2|NA|TRBV14
CASSQVFGGRGEETQYF
TGTGCCAGCAGCCAAGTATTTGGCGGGAGGGGTGAAGAGACCCAGTACTTC
>TRBJ2-3|TRBD2|NA|TRBV6-6
CASSSPGTSGTDTQYF
TGTGCCAGCAGTTCCCCCGGGACTAGCGGTACAGATACGCAGTATTTT
>TRBJ2-7|NA|NA|TRBV5-4
CASSFSGTFLGEQYF
TGTGCCAGCAGCTTTAGCGGTACTTTCCTTGGCGAGCAGTACTTC
>TRBJ2-2|NA|NA|TRBV28
CASEASTGELFF
TGTGCCAGCGAGGCGAGCACCGGGGAGCTGTTTTTT
>TRBJ1-1|TRBD1|NA|TRBV29-1
CSVRQGTNTEAFF
TGCAGCGTACGACAGGGGACGAACACTGAAGCTTTCTTT
>TRBJ2-7|TRBD1|NA|TRBV2
CASSGDSSYEQYF
TGTGCCAGCAGCGGGGACAGCTCCTACGAGCAGTACTTC
>TRBJ2-1|NA|few|TRBV14
CASTVESRPYNEQFF
TGTGCCAGCACCGTAGAGTCTAGACCCTACAATGAGCAGTTCTTC
>TRBJ2-6|NA|few|TRBV12-2
CASRLVGQGRSGANVLTF
TGTGCAAGTCGCTTAGTAGGACAGGGTAGGTCTGGGGCCAACGTCCTGACTTTC
>TRBJ1-5|NA|NA|TRBV27
CASSLGPGRESGNQPQHF
TGTGCCAGCAGTTTAGGGCCAGGGAGGGAGAGTGGCAATCAGCCCCAGCATTTT
>TRBJ1-1|NA|NA|TRBV7-3
CASSSDRNTEAFF
TGTGCCAGCAGCTCCGACAGGAACACTGAAGCTTTCTTT
>TRBJ2-7|TRBD1|NA|TRBV5-4
CASSPWDRGREQYF
TGTGCCAGCAGTCCCTGGGACAGGGGGCGCGAGCAGTACTTC
>TRBJ1-2|NA|NA|TRBV25-1
CASSGGYGYTF
TGTGCCAGCAGCGGAGGCTATGGCTACACCTTC
>TRBJ1-2|NA|NA|TRBV28
CASSRTGLANYGYTF
TGTGCCAGCAGTCGAACAGGTTTAGCTAACTATGGCTACACCTTC
>TRBJ2-5|TRBD1|NA|TRBV19
CASSWTGGKSAQYF
TGTGCCAGTAGTTGGACAGGGGGCAAATCGGCCCAGTACTTC
>TRBJ1-1|TRBD1|NA|TRBV10-3
CAITPGQGRTEAFF
TGTGCCATCACTCCGGGACAGGGGCGCACTGAAGCTTTCTTT
>TRBJ1-3|NA|NA|TRBV14
CASSQDVSPMVDTIYF
TGTGCCAGCAGCCAAGATGTGAGCCCGATGGTGGACACCATATATTTT
>TRBJ2-1|TRBD2|NA|TRBV19
CASSVPGLAYNEQFF
TGTGCCAGTAGTGTACCGGGACTAGCCTACAATGAGCAGTTCTTC
>TRBJ2-1|NA|NA|TRBV6-1
CASSEAGINEQFF
TGTGCCAGCAGTGAAGCGGGCATCAATGAGCAGTTCTTC
>TRBJ1-2|NA|NA|TRBV10-3
CAIADTGQGYGYTF
TGTGCCATCGCAGACACGGGACAAGGGTATGGCTACACCTTC
>TRBJ2-2|NA|NA|TRBV2
CASTRTPGNTGELFF
TGTGCCAGCACCCGAACCCCAGGGAACACCGGGGAGCTGTTTTTT
>TRBJ2-1|TRBD2|NA|TRBV6-1
CASSGGRRRYNEQFF
TGTGCCAGCAGTGGCGGGAGAAGGAGATACAATGAGCAGTTCTTC
>TRBJ2-7|TRBD1|NA|TRBV4-1
CASSQVLDRDYEQYF
TGCGCCAGCAGCCAGGTCTTAGACAGGGACTACGAGCAGTACTTC
>TRBJ2-5|TRBD1|NA|TRBV27
CASSLMPGTGGKETQYF
TGTGCCAGCAGTTTGATGCCCGGGACAGGGGGCAAAGAGACCCAGTACTTC
>TRBJ1-3|TRBD1|NA|TRBV9
CASSVGDSSSGNTIYF
TGTGCCAGCAGCGTAGGGGACAGTTCCTCTGGAAACACCATATATTTT
>TRBJ1-3|TRBD1|few|TRBV7-9
CASPGQSGNTIYF
TGTGCCAGCCCGGGACAGTCTGGAAACACCATATATTTT
>TRBJ2-7|NA|NA|TRBV5-1
CASSQRLGSSYEQYF
TGCGCCAGCAGCCAAAGACTAGGATCCTCCTACGAGCAGTACTTC
>TRBJ2-7|TRBD2|NA|TRBV6-1
CASSEFTGGGLYEQYF
TGTGCCAGCAGTGAATTTACCGGCGGGGGGCTCTACGAGCAGTACTTC
>TRBJ2-7|TRBD1|NA|TRBV7-9
CASSPETGQTYEQYF
TGTGCCAGCAGCCCCGAGACAGGGCAAACCTACGAGCAGTACTTC